The sequence of this T cell receptor beta chain was determined in a study of T cell repertoires in cytomegalovirus infection. The CDR3 is made up of 16 amino acids. Per germline, CDR1 SGHAT and CDR2 FQNNGV. Trimming removed 0 bases at V and 2 bases at J, with 13 bases between. TCRdb reprocessed the reads with MiXCR, giving one entry per CDR3 protein. There are about 900,000 distinct CDR3 sequences in the sample; around a third occur only once, and more than 12% lies in the top ten. The table lists this clonotype with many counts. Its antigen is unidentified. Study results and limitations: The ex vivo response was dominated by HLA-C-restricted CMV-specific TCR beta clonotypes.

The sequencing here drew on cultured CD8+ T cells from PBMCs, taken from culture after CMV antigen stimulation. The J gene is TRBJ2-5, the V gene TRBV11-2, with D possibly matching TRBD2 (7 bases). The TCR comes from a human donor in good health (CMV status not recorded). Some clones in this sample may be carry-over from other donors' samples. CDR3 region: CASSLEGGDKQETQYF. The CDR3 bases are TGTGCCAGCAGCTTAGAGGGGGGGGACAAACAAGAGACCCAGTACTTC.